Listed below are T cell receptor beta chains from one sample, sequenced in a study of OX40 agonist ivuxolimab in advanced cancers. Clones were sequenced by immunoSEQ multiplex PCR, and TCRdb holds only the in-frame ones, with some missing. The data contain roughly 83,000 clones, less than 85% of them singletons. The sequenced sample was CD4+ or CD8+ T cells sorted from blood, obtained in a trial of the OX40 agonist ivuxolimab. The receptors shown here come from an adult with an advanced solid tumor such as melanoma, head and neck, liver or kidney cancer. CDR3s include the opening cysteine and the closing phenylalanine or tryptophan. Each record gives: J gene, V gene, D gene, clone size, CDR3 protein, CDR3 DNA. The D gene is left open where the match is weak. For some rows the clone size is stated as once, few or many, or as a class when expanded; others skip it.

J: TRBJ2-1
V: TRBV11-2
D: -
size: -
CDR3: CASSLVGTYNEQFF
DNA: TGTGCCAGCAGCTTAGTCGGGACTTACAATGAGCAGTTCTTC

J: TRBJ2-7
V: TRBV2
D: -
size: -
CDR3: CASRFRLLYEQYF
DNA: TGTGCCAGCAGATTCCGTCTTCTCTACGAGCAGTACTTC

J: TRBJ2-7
V: TRBV27
D: -
size: -
CDR3: CASSLDRDVFSYEQYF
DNA: TGTGCCAGCAGTTTAGATCGAGACGTCTTCTCCTACGAGCAGTACTTC

J: TRBJ2-1
V: TRBV9
D: -
size: -
CDR3: CASSPRFGTRSYNEQFF
DNA: TGTGCCAGCAGCCCCCGATTCGGGACCCGCTCCTACAATGAGCAGTTCTTC

J: TRBJ2-5
V: TRBV6-5
D: -
size: -
CDR3: CASSYRSGGAETQYF
DNA: TGTGCCAGCAGTTACAGATCAGGGGGGGCAGAGACCCAGTACTTC

J: TRBJ2-2
V: TRBV18
D: TRBD1
size: -
CDR3: CATMTGSNTGELFF
DNA: TGTGCCACCATGACAGGGTCGAACACCGGGGAGCTGTTTTTT

J: TRBJ1-3
V: TRBV5-1
D: -
size: -
CDR3: CASSLSGDSGNTIYF
DNA: TGCGCCAGCAGCCTATCAGGGGACTCTGGAAACACCATATATTTT

J: TRBJ2-7
V: TRBV7-9
D: -
size: -
CDR3: CASSPAPPRSRFYEQYF
DNA: TGTGCCAGCAGCCCTGCCCCTCCCAGGTCCCGCTTTTACGAGCAGTACTTC

J: TRBJ2-2
V: TRBV14
D: -
size: once
CDR3: CASSQAARLRSGELFF
DNA: TGTGCCAGCAGCCAAGCCGCGCGCCTGAGGTCCGGGGAGCTGTTTTTT

J: TRBJ2-7
V: TRBV27
D: -
size: -
CDR3: CASSSLGRTDDSYEQYF
DNA: TGTGCCAGCAGTTCCTTAGGCCGGACAGACGACTCCTACGAGCAGTACTTC

J: TRBJ1-3
V: TRBV6-4
D: TRBD1
size: -
CDR3: CASSPGQGGGNTIYF
DNA: TGTGCCAGCAGTCCTGGACAGGGCGGAGGAAACACCATATATTTT

J: TRBJ2-7
V: TRBV5-5
D: TRBD1
size: -
CDR3: CASSVGQLNYEQYF
DNA: TGTGCCAGCAGCGTGGGACAGCTCAACTACGAGCAGTACTTC

J: TRBJ1-3
V: TRBV4-3
D: -
size: once
CDR3: CASSQGVYSGNTIYF
DNA: TGCGCCAGCAGCCAAGGGGTCTACTCTGGAAACACCATATATTTT

J: TRBJ2-3
V: TRBV10-1
D: -
size: -
CDR3: CARIERSVMAEGLLSTDTQYF
DNA: TGCGCCAGAATCGAAAGATCCGTAATGGCGGAAGGACTTTTAAGCACAGATACGCAGTATTTT

J: TRBJ2-2
V: TRBV7-2
D: TRBD2
size: -
CDR3: CASSSTSGFTGELFF
DNA: TGTGCCAGCAGCTCAACTAGCGGGTTCACCGGGGAGCTGTTTTTT

J: TRBJ1-1
V: TRBV21-1
D: -
size: -
CDR3: CASTLPERVSEAFF
DNA: TGTGCCAGCACCCTCCCTGAGAGGGTTTCTGAAGCTTTCTTT

J: TRBJ1-4
V: TRBV15
D: -
size: -
CDR3: CATTYRRGATNEKLFF
DNA: TGTGCCACCACCTATCGGAGGGGGGCAACTAATGAAAAACTGTTTTTT

J: TRBJ2-1
V: TRBV18
D: TRBD2
size: -
CDR3: CASSPGLAGEGAEQFF
DNA: TGTGCCAGCTCACCCGGACTAGCGGGAGAGGGCGCTGAGCAGTTCTTC

J: TRBJ1-1
V: TRBV2
D: TRBD1
size: -
CDR3: CASEDRGWTEAFF
DNA: TGTGCCAGCGAGGACAGGGGTTGGACTGAAGCTTTCTTT

J: TRBJ2-5
V: TRBV5-4
D: TRBD2
size: -
CDR3: CASSLGLAGETQYF
DNA: TGTGCCAGCAGCCTGGGACTAGCAGGAGAGACCCAGTACTTC

J: TRBJ1-5
V: TRBV2
D: -
size: many
CDR3: CASSAGFLSNQPQHF
DNA: TGTGCCAGCAGTGCCGGGTTCCTAAGCAATCAGCCCCAGCATTTT

J: TRBJ2-5
V: TRBV5-6
D: TRBD1
size: -
CDR3: CASSLQGAGQETQYF
DNA: TGTGCCAGCAGCTTACAGGGGGCGGGCCAAGAGACCCAGTACTTC

J: TRBJ1-1
V: TRBV6-5
D: -
size: -
CDR3: CASSYFRGDTEAFF
DNA: TGTGCCAGCAGTTACTTCCGGGGGGACACTGAAGCTTTCTTT

J: TRBJ2-7
V: TRBV19
D: -
size: -
CDR3: CASSITASSYEQYF
DNA: TGTGCCAGTAGTATCACAGCGAGCTCCTACGAGCAGTACTTC

J: TRBJ2-7
V: TRBV7-5
D: -
size: -
CDR3: CARSLAIDRPEGEQYF
DNA: TGTGCCAGAAGCCTAGCCATAGACAGACCCGAAGGCGAGCAGTACTTC

J: TRBJ1-4
V: TRBV7-2
D: -
size: -
CDR3: CASSQDWNEKLFF
DNA: TGTGCCAGCAGCCAAGACTGGAATGAAAAACTGTTTTTT

J: TRBJ2-4
V: TRBV6-6
D: -
size: -
CDR3: CASSEWGGGDIQYF
DNA: TGTGCCAGCAGTGAGTGGGGAGGTGGTGACATTCAGTACTTC

J: TRBJ2-7
V: TRBV6-5
D: TRBD2
size: -
CDR3: CASSPSAGAPYEQYF
DNA: TGTGCCAGCAGTCCCTCGGCGGGAGCGCCTTACGAGCAGTACTTC

J: TRBJ2-2
V: TRBV12-5
D: -
size: -
CDR3: CASGLILDYTGELFF
DNA: TGTGCTAGTGGCCTAATCCTTGATTACACCGGGGAGCTGTTTTTT

J: TRBJ2-2
V: TRBV11-3
D: -
size: -
CDR3: CASSLTGNTGELFF
DNA: TGTGCCAGCAGCTTAACAGGGAACACCGGGGAGCTGTTTTTT

J: TRBJ2-7
V: TRBV11-3
D: -
size: -
CDR3: CASSSLGGSAYEQYF
DNA: TGTGCCAGCAGCTCCCTCGGAGGGTCAGCCTACGAGCAGTACTTC

J: TRBJ2-7
V: TRBV20-1
D: -
size: -
CDR3: CSARGRPEQYF
DNA: TGCAGTGCTAGAGGGCGCCCCGAGCAGTACTTC

J: TRBJ1-1
V: TRBV15
D: -
size: -
CDR3: CATSRVQRGGTEAFF
DNA: TGTGCCACCAGCAGAGTTCAAAGGGGCGGCACTGAAGCTTTCTTT

J: TRBJ2-7
V: TRBV7-9
D: -
size: once
CDR3: CASSITGPLSYEQYF
DNA: TGTGCCAGCAGTATAACAGGTCCCCTCTCCTACGAGCAGTACTTC

J: TRBJ2-3
V: TRBV14
D: -
size: -
CDR3: CASSPGQTRADTQYF
DNA: TGTGCCAGCAGCCCAGGACAGACCAGAGCAGATACGCAGTATTTT

J: TRBJ2-1
V: TRBV5-1
D: TRBD1
size: once
CDR3: CASSLGTGEGEQFF
DNA: TGCGCCAGCAGCTTGGGGACAGGGGAGGGTGAGCAGTTCTTC

J: TRBJ2-1
V: TRBV5-6
D: -
size: -
CDR3: CASSLVVYNEQFF
DNA: TGCGCCAGCAGCTTAGTAGTATACAATGAGCAGTTCTTC

J: TRBJ2-1
V: TRBV11-3
D: -
size: once
CDR3: CASSADHGAYNEQFF
DNA: TGTGCCAGCAGCGCGGACCACGGGGCCTACAATGAGCAGTTCTTC

J: TRBJ1-2
V: TRBV6-1
D: -
size: -
CDR3: CASSEEGSAYGYTF
DNA: TGTGCCAGCAGTGAAGAGGGATCGGCCTATGGCTACACCTTC

J: TRBJ2-1
V: TRBV27
D: -
size: few
CDR3: CASSSAVGSYNEQFF
DNA: TGTGCCAGCAGTTCAGCGGTCGGCTCCTACAATGAGCAGTTCTTC

J: TRBJ2-3
V: TRBV7-3
D: -
size: -
CDR3: CASSPNQWAQYF
DNA: TGTGCCAGCAGCCCCAACCAGTGGGCGCAGTATTTT

J: TRBJ1-2
V: TRBV6-1
D: -
size: -
CDR3: CASIGGSYGYTF
DNA: TGTGCCAGCATCGGCGGGTCCTATGGCTACACCTTC

J: TRBJ1-5
V: TRBV6-6
D: -
size: -
CDR3: CASKRGTDQPQHF
DNA: TGTGCCAGCAAAAGGGGGACGGATCAGCCCCAGCATTTT